Here is one T cell receptor beta chain with its context. This specimen belongs to a study of blood T cell repertoires in COVID-19. The wider study: Samples came from the United States, Italy and Spain, spanning acute and convalescent COVID-19.

Authors' processing steps: Researchers report that nucleated cell counts were estimated from reference gene primer amplification. Sequencing was performed with immunoSEQ multiplex PCR; in TCRdb, only in-frame clones are kept and a portion is missing. D and trimming were read from the DNA, whereas the V and J calls and clone size are those reported in that table. Among about 150,000 clones listed, roughly 87% were seen once. Sequencing used peripheral blood. This TCR was sampled from a woman between 50 and 59 years old with acute or convalescent COVID-19.

The CDR3 bases are TGCAGCGTTGAAGACACCTTAGATCACTATGGCTACACCTTC. Its protein is CSVEDTLDHYGYTF. This chain uses TRBV29-1 with TRBJ1-2; D remains ambiguous. The CDR3 covers 14 residues. The V end was cut by 0 bases, the J end by 3 bases, with 11 bases between. Germline CDR1 and CDR2: SQVTM and ANQGSEA. The entire variable domain, with the rest obtained from reference TRBV29-1 and TRBJ1-2, is as follows: SAVISQKPSRDICQRGTSLTIQCQVDSQVTMMFWYRQQPGQSLTLIATANQGSEATYESGFVIDKFPISRPNLTFSTLTVSNMSPEDSSIYLCSVEDTLDHYGYTFGSGTRLTVV.